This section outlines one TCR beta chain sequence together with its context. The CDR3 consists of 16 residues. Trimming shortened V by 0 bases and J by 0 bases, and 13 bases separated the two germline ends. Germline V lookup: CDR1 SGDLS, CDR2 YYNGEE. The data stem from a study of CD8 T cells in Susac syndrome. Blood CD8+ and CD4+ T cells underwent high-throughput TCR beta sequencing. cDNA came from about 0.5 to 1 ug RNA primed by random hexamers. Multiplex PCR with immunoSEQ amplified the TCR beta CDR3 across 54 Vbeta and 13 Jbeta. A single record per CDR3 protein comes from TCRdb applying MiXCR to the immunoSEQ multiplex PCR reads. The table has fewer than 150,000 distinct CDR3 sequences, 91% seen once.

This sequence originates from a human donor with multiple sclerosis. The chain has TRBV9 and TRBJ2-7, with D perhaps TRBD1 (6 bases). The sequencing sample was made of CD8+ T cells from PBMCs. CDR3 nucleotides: TGTGCCAGCAGCGTAGGGGAAAGGGACAACTCCTACGAGCAGTACTTC. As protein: CASSVGERDNSYEQYF.